These T cell receptor beta chains were read from a single sample in a study of blood T cell repertoires in COVID-19. Assay used: immunoSEQ multiplex PCR; TCRdb lists only in-frame clones, some missing. Here the sample spans some 120,000 clones, roughly 82% being singletons. The sequencing input was peripheral blood. The origin of the receptors is a human donor in a cohort sampled during active COVID-19. The CDR3 runs from the conserved cysteine through the conserved F or W. Fields, in order: J gene, CDR3 length, D gene, V gene, clone size, CDR3 DNA, CDR3 protein. The D gene is left open where the match is weak. Rows may omit the clone size; those that give it use once, few, many or a size class.

TRBJ2-5	15	-	TRBV5-1	once	TGCGCCAGCTCCTGGGGAGGAGCGGCTATAGAGACCCAGTACTTC	CASSWGGAAIETQYF
TRBJ2-2	14	-	TRBV9	-	TGTGCCAGCAGCTTACCTCCGGACACCGGGGAGCTGTTTTTT	CASSLPPDTGELFF
TRBJ2-6	15	-	TRBV19	-	TGTGCCAGTACCACGACAGTCTCTGGGGCCAACGTCCTGACTTTC	CASTTTVSGANVLTF
TRBJ1-1	16	-	TRBV19	once	TGTGCCAGTACCGATTACGGGGCAGGGGCGATGTCTGAAGCTTTCTTT	CASTDYGAGAMSEAFF
TRBJ2-2	20	TRBD2	TRBV24-1	-	TGTGCCACCAGTGACCCAATGCCCGGACTAGCGGGGGGGCCCACCGGGGAGCTGTTTTTT	CATSDPMPGLAGGPTGELFF
TRBJ1-2	13	-	TRBV2	few	TGTGCCAGCAGTGAAGACAGAAACTATGGCTACACCTTC	CASSEDRNYGYTF
TRBJ1-2	15	TRBD1	TRBV2	once	TGTGCCAGCAAGGGACAGGGGGCTCTCTCTTATGGCTACACCTTC	CASKGQGALSYGYTF
TRBJ2-7	11	TRBD1	TRBV20-1	-	TGCAGTGCTAACAGGGGCCACGAGCAGTACTTC	CSANRGHEQYF
TRBJ2-7	13	TRBD2	TRBV7-6	-	TGTGCCAGCAGCTCTGGTTGGGGAGGGGAGCAGTACTTC	CASSSGWGGEQYF
TRBJ2-3	20	TRBD1	TRBV7-6	-	TGTGCCAGCAGCTTAGAGGGACAGGGTGAGCGGTTTCCCCGCACAGATACGCAGTATTTT	CASSLEGQGERFPRTDTQYF
TRBJ2-3	16	TRBD2	TRBV5-1	few	TGCGCCAGCAGCCTTAGCGGGGGGACTAGCACAGATACGCAGTATTTT	CASSLSGGTSTDTQYF
TRBJ2-5	17	TRBD2	TRBV7-8	-	TGTGCCAGCAGCTTACGGGCCGGGGGGGTCGGCCAAGAGACCCAGTACTTC	CASSLRAGGVGQETQYF
TRBJ2-5	12	-	TRBV3-1/TRBV3-2	-	TGTGCCAGCCTGGGCTCTGTAGGGACCCAGTACTTC	CASLGSVGTQYF
TRBJ2-1	16	TRBD2	TRBV5-5	-	TGTGCCAGCAGCGCCGGACGACTAGCGGGGATCGATGAGCAGTTCTTC	CASSAGRLAGIDEQFF
TRBJ2-7	14	TRBD1	TRBV6-2/TRBV6-3	-	TGTGCCAGCACCCCCGGACAGGGGACGGGGGAGCAGTACTTC	CASTPGQGTGEQYF
TRBJ1-2	12	-	TRBV27	-	TGTGCCCCCCCGCAGGGTTGGTATGGCTACACCTTC	CAPPQGWYGYTF
TRBJ1-1	14	-	TRBV5-1	-	TGCGCCAGCAGAAGGCAAGTCGGGATCACTGAAGCTTTCTTT	CASRRQVGITEAFF